This is a list of T cell receptor beta chains from one sample in a study of blood T cell repertoires in COVID-19. Assay: immunoSEQ multiplex PCR; the TCRdb copy retains only in-frame clones and omits some. The sample has 200,000 to 250,000 clones; 82% are singletons. Sequencing used peripheral blood. Every receptor here comes from a woman of 80 years or more with COVID-19, enrolled during active disease. Each CDR3 is given with its conserved first and last residue. Fields, in order: V gene, clone size, D gene, CDR3 length, J gene, CDR3 protein, CDR3 DNA. A D gene is named only where the DNA matches it firmly. Rows may omit the clone size; those that give it use once, few, many or a size class.

V gene: TRBV7-6
clone size: -
D gene: TRBD1
CDR3 length: 17
J gene: TRBJ1-3
CDR3 protein: CASSLRQGVSSGNTIYF
CDR3 DNA: TGTGCCAGCAGCTTACGACAGGGGGTGTCCTCTGGAAACACCATATATTTT

V gene: TRBV5-6
clone size: few
D gene: -
CDR3 length: 11
J gene: TRBJ1-1
CDR3 protein: CASSSGVRAFF
CDR3 DNA: TGTGCCAGCAGCTCGGGGGTACGGGCTTTCTTT

V gene: TRBV2
clone size: -
D gene: TRBD1
CDR3 length: 13
J gene: TRBJ1-2
CDR3 protein: CASSRDSNYGYTF
CDR3 DNA: TGTGCCAGCAGTCGGGACAGCAACTATGGCTACACCTTC

V gene: TRBV7-2
clone size: -
D gene: -
CDR3 length: 15
J gene: TRBJ1-5
CDR3 protein: CASSLTVSLYQPQHF
CDR3 DNA: TGTGCCAGCAGCTTAACAGTCTCTCTATATCAGCCCCAGCATTTT

V gene: TRBV2
clone size: -
D gene: TRBD1
CDR3 length: 15
J gene: TRBJ1-6
CDR3 protein: CASSLRQGAESPLHF
CDR3 DNA: TGTGCCAGCAGTCTAAGACAGGGGGCAGAATCACCCCTCCACTTT

V gene: TRBV30
clone size: -
D gene: -
CDR3 length: 13
J gene: TRBJ1-6
CDR3 protein: CAWIGQTNSPLHF
CDR3 DNA: TGTGCCTGGATTGGACAGACTAATTCACCCCTCCACTTT

V gene: TRBV6-1
clone size: once
D gene: -
CDR3 length: 12
J gene: TRBJ1-1
CDR3 protein: CASSKTGIEAFF
CDR3 DNA: TGTGCCAGCAGCAAAACAGGGATTGAAGCTTTCTTT

V gene: TRBV5-1
clone size: -
D gene: -
CDR3 length: 16
J gene: TRBJ1-1
CDR3 protein: CASSLEGVSKGTEAFF
CDR3 DNA: TGCGCCAGCAGCTTGGAGGGGGTCAGCAAGGGAACTGAAGCTTTCTTT

V gene: TRBV5-6
clone size: -
D gene: -
CDR3 length: 13
J gene: TRBJ1-2
CDR3 protein: CASSFDMPYGYTF
CDR3 DNA: TGTGCCAGCAGTTTTGACATGCCCTATGGCTACACCTTC

V gene: TRBV6-5
clone size: few
D gene: -
CDR3 length: 14
J gene: TRBJ1-1
CDR3 protein: CASSPTGSVTEAFF
CDR3 DNA: TGTGCCAGCAGTCCCACAGGGAGTGTCACTGAAGCTTTCTTT

V gene: TRBV11-2
clone size: -
D gene: -
CDR3 length: 18
J gene: TRBJ2-2
CDR3 protein: CASSLVSDRALRSGELFF
CDR3 DNA: TGTGCCAGCAGCTTAGTGTCAGACAGAGCCCTTCGGTCCGGGGAGCTGTTTTTT

V gene: TRBV9
clone size: -
D gene: -
CDR3 length: 18
J gene: TRBJ2-3
CDR3 protein: CASSVGWSSGDPTDTQYF
CDR3 DNA: TGTGCCAGCAGCGTAGGTTGGTCGTCAGGGGATCCCACAGATACGCAGTATTTT

V gene: TRBV7-9
clone size: many
D gene: TRBD1
CDR3 length: 14
J gene: TRBJ1-6
CDR3 protein: CASSSGQANSPLHF
CDR3 DNA: TGTGCCAGCAGCTCCGGACAGGCTAATTCACCCCTCCACTTT

V gene: TRBV28
clone size: -
D gene: TRBD1
CDR3 length: 15
J gene: TRBJ2-1
CDR3 protein: CASRAWTGRDNEQFF
CDR3 DNA: TGTGCCAGCCGAGCCTGGACAGGGCGGGACAATGAGCAGTTCTTC

V gene: TRBV5-1
clone size: -
D gene: TRBD1
CDR3 length: 15
J gene: TRBJ2-7
CDR3 protein: CASSLLLTGGDEQYF
CDR3 DNA: TGCGCCAGCAGCTTGCTATTGACAGGGGGGGACGAGCAGTACTTC

V gene: TRBV24-1
clone size: -
D gene: -
CDR3 length: 12
J gene: TRBJ1-6
CDR3 protein: CATRTYNSPLHF
CDR3 DNA: TGTGCCACTCGTACCTATAATTCACCCCTCCACTTT

V gene: TRBV18
clone size: -
D gene: -
CDR3 length: 13
J gene: TRBJ1-1
CDR3 protein: CASSLGIEAEAFF
CDR3 DNA: TGTGCCAGCTCACTCGGGATAGAGGCTGAAGCTTTCTTT

V gene: TRBV5-1
clone size: -
D gene: -
CDR3 length: 15
J gene: TRBJ1-4
CDR3 protein: CASSRGSGNNEKLFF
CDR3 DNA: TGCGCCAGCAGCAGAGGATCGGGTAATAATGAAAAACTGTTTTTT

V gene: TRBV4-1
clone size: -
D gene: -
CDR3 length: 16
J gene: TRBJ1-5
CDR3 protein: CASSQDLGRVKQPQHF
CDR3 DNA: TGCGCCAGCAGCCAAGATCTGGGCAGGGTAAAGCAGCCCCAGCATTTT

V gene: TRBV19
clone size: -
D gene: TRBD1
CDR3 length: 15
J gene: TRBJ1-1
CDR3 protein: CASSIRTGLNTEAFF
CDR3 DNA: TGTGCCAGTAGTATCAGGACAGGGCTGAACACTGAAGCTTTCTTT

V gene: TRBV2
clone size: -
D gene: TRBD1
CDR3 length: 16
J gene: TRBJ1-2
CDR3 protein: CASSEETTGWTYGYTF
CDR3 DNA: TGTGCCAGCAGTGAAGAGACGACAGGGTGGACCTATGGCTACACCTTC

V gene: TRBV19
clone size: -
D gene: -
CDR3 length: 13
J gene: TRBJ2-7
CDR3 protein: CATSSASSYEQYF
CDR3 DNA: TGTGCCACGTCTAGCGCTAGCTCCTACGAGCAGTACTTC

V gene: TRBV19
clone size: -
D gene: -
CDR3 length: 14
J gene: TRBJ1-2
CDR3 protein: CASSIESMAYGYTF
CDR3 DNA: TGTGCCAGTAGTATAGAATCGATGGCCTATGGCTACACCTTC

V gene: TRBV5-1
clone size: -
D gene: -
CDR3 length: 13
J gene: TRBJ1-2
CDR3 protein: CASNPGDNYGYTF
CDR3 DNA: TGCGCCAGCAATCCAGGGGATAACTATGGCTACACCTTC

V gene: TRBV12-3/TRBV12-4
clone size: few
D gene: -
CDR3 length: 13
J gene: TRBJ1-1
CDR3 protein: CASSPRGVKEAFF
CDR3 DNA: TGTGCCAGCAGTCCTCGGGGGGTAAAAGAAGCTTTCTTT

V gene: TRBV5-1
clone size: once
D gene: -
CDR3 length: 16
J gene: TRBJ2-1
CDR3 protein: CASSKRLGGSYNEQFF
CDR3 DNA: TGCGCCAGCAGCAAAAGACTGGGGGGCTCCTACAATGAGCAGTTCTTC

V gene: TRBV20-1
clone size: few
D gene: TRBD2
CDR3 length: 18
J gene: TRBJ2-5
CDR3 protein: CSASLGLAGQRFQETQYF
CDR3 DNA: TGCAGTGCTAGTCTGGGACTAGCGGGGCAGAGGTTCCAAGAGACCCAGTACTTC

V gene: TRBV28
clone size: -
D gene: -
CDR3 length: 16
J gene: TRBJ1-2
CDR3 protein: CASSPPRVEGIRGYTF
CDR3 DNA: TGTGCCAGCAGTCCTCCTCGGGTTGAGGGAATACGTGGCTACACCTTC

V gene: TRBV6-5
clone size: -
D gene: -
CDR3 length: 14
J gene: TRBJ1-2
CDR3 protein: CASSYTQGANGYTF
CDR3 DNA: TGTGCCAGCAGTTACACGCAAGGGGCGAATGGCTACACCTTC

V gene: TRBV28
clone size: -
D gene: -
CDR3 length: 11
J gene: TRBJ1-3
CDR3 protein: CASSTGNTIYF
CDR3 DNA: TGTGCCAGCAGTACAGGAAACACCATATATTTT

V gene: TRBV19
clone size: once
D gene: -
CDR3 length: 15
J gene: TRBJ1-2
CDR3 protein: CASSIRNRQPHGYTF
CDR3 DNA: TGTGCCAGTAGTATAAGAAACAGGCAACCCCATGGCTACACCTTC

V gene: TRBV28
clone size: -
D gene: TRBD2
CDR3 length: 17
J gene: TRBJ2-5
CDR3 protein: CASSSVAGVITRETQYF
CDR3 DNA: TGTGCCAGCAGTTCGGTAGCGGGAGTGATAACTAGGGAGACCCAGTACTTC

V gene: TRBV30
clone size: -
D gene: TRBD1
CDR3 length: 13
J gene: TRBJ1-1
CDR3 protein: CAWSVRGGDRAFF
CDR3 DNA: TGTGCCTGGAGTGTACGGGGAGGGGACAGGGCTTTCTTT

V gene: TRBV2
clone size: many
D gene: TRBD1
CDR3 length: 15
J gene: TRBJ1-2
CDR3 protein: CASSAGTVRVYGYTF
CDR3 DNA: TGTGCCAGCAGTGCCGGGACAGTAAGAGTCTATGGCTACACCTTC

V gene: TRBV28
clone size: -
D gene: TRBD1
CDR3 length: 20
J gene: TRBJ1-6
CDR3 protein: CASSGPGQGRAQNYNSPLHF
CDR3 DNA: TGTGCCAGCAGTGGACCGGGACAGGGTCGGGCCCAGAACTATAATTCACCCCTCCACTTT

V gene: TRBV7-2
clone size: -
D gene: TRBD2
CDR3 length: 16
J gene: TRBJ2-1
CDR3 protein: CASSLAPAGTYNEQFF
CDR3 DNA: TGTGCCAGCAGCTTAGCCCCAGCGGGAACCTACAATGAGCAGTTCTTC

V gene: TRBV25-1
clone size: -
D gene: -
CDR3 length: 13
J gene: TRBJ2-1
CDR3 protein: CASSDHRTDEQFF
CDR3 DNA: TGTGCCAGCAGTGATCACAGGACCGATGAGCAGTTCTTC

V gene: TRBV2
clone size: -
D gene: -
CDR3 length: 15
J gene: TRBJ2-2
CDR3 protein: CASTEQQGNTGELFF
CDR3 DNA: TGTGCCAGCACCGAACAACAGGGGAACACCGGGGAGCTGTTTTTT

V gene: TRBV12-3/TRBV12-4
clone size: -
D gene: TRBD1
CDR3 length: 13
J gene: TRBJ2-7
CDR3 protein: CASKWTGAYEQYF
CDR3 DNA: TGTGCCAGCAAGTGGACAGGGGCCTACGAGCAGTACTTC

V gene: TRBV12-3/TRBV12-4
clone size: few
D gene: -
CDR3 length: 13
J gene: TRBJ1-5
CDR3 protein: CASSLLQNQPQHF
CDR3 DNA: TGTGCCAGCAGTTTACTACAGAATCAGCCCCAGCATTTT

V gene: TRBV28
clone size: once
D gene: TRBD1
CDR3 length: 16
J gene: TRBJ1-5
CDR3 protein: CAARTGSLYSNQPQHF
CDR3 DNA: TGTGCCGCCCGGACAGGGAGCCTATATAGCAATCAGCCCCAGCATTTT

V gene: TRBV28
clone size: -
D gene: TRBD1
CDR3 length: 14
J gene: TRBJ1-1
CDR3 protein: CATSRDRVVAEAFF
CDR3 DNA: TGTGCCACTTCGAGGGACAGGGTTGTCGCTGAAGCTTTCTTT

V gene: TRBV9
clone size: few
D gene: TRBD2
CDR3 length: 13
J gene: TRBJ2-3
CDR3 protein: CASSVGVAGGQYF
CDR3 DNA: TGTGCCAGCAGCGTAGGGGTAGCGGGGGGACAGTATTTT

V gene: TRBV7-8
clone size: -
D gene: -
CDR3 length: 14
J gene: TRBJ1-1
CDR3 protein: CASSSRRMNTEAFF
CDR3 DNA: TGTGCCAGCTCCTCCAGGAGGATGAACACTGAAGCTTTCTTT

V gene: TRBV5-6
clone size: -
D gene: TRBD1
CDR3 length: 12
J gene: TRBJ1-6
CDR3 protein: CASRFTGGPLHF
CDR3 DNA: TGTGCCAGCAGGTTTACAGGGGGACCCCTCCACTTT

V gene: TRBV19
clone size: -
D gene: -
CDR3 length: 13
J gene: TRBJ1-2
CDR3 protein: CASSADLRGGYTF
CDR3 DNA: TGTGCCAGTAGTGCAGACCTTAGGGGCGGCTACACCTTC

V gene: TRBV3-1/TRBV3-2
clone size: -
D gene: -
CDR3 length: 12
J gene: TRBJ1-2
CDR3 protein: CASSLRNYGYTF
CDR3 DNA: TGTGCCAGCAGCCTCAGGAACTATGGCTACACCTTC

V gene: TRBV28
clone size: -
D gene: TRBD1
CDR3 length: 13
J gene: TRBJ2-1
CDR3 protein: CASLRGSYNEQFF
CDR3 DNA: TGTGCCAGCCTCAGGGGGTCCTACAATGAGCAGTTCTTC

V gene: TRBV6-5
clone size: -
D gene: TRBD2
CDR3 length: 15
J gene: TRBJ2-7
CDR3 protein: CASSRGTSSNYEQYF
CDR3 DNA: TGTGCCAGCAGTCGCGGGACTAGCAGTAACTACGAGCAGTACTTC

V gene: TRBV5-1
clone size: -
D gene: -
CDR3 length: 16
J gene: TRBJ2-7
CDR3 protein: CASSPRGTRGTYEQYF
CDR3 DNA: TGCGCCAGCAGCCCCCGGGGGACCAGGGGGACCTACGAGCAGTACTTC

V gene: TRBV6-4
clone size: once
D gene: -
CDR3 length: 18
J gene: TRBJ1-5
CDR3 protein: CASSPDTLGAREDQPQHF
CDR3 DNA: TGTGCCAGCAGTCCAGACACCCTCGGCGCAAGGGAGGATCAGCCCCAGCATTTT

V gene: TRBV12-3/TRBV12-4
clone size: -
D gene: -
CDR3 length: 13
J gene: TRBJ1-1
CDR3 protein: CASSLSGHPEAFF
CDR3 DNA: TGTGCCAGCAGCCTTAGCGGACATCCCGAAGCTTTCTTT

V gene: TRBV9
clone size: -
D gene: -
CDR3 length: 13
J gene: TRBJ1-1
CDR3 protein: CASSVGGTPEAFF
CDR3 DNA: TGTGCCAGCAGCGTAGGAGGGACACCTGAAGCTTTCTTT

V gene: TRBV4-1
clone size: -
D gene: TRBD1
CDR3 length: 15
J gene: TRBJ1-6
CDR3 protein: CASSHADRVESPLHF
CDR3 DNA: TGCGCCAGCAGCCACGCTGACAGGGTAGAATCACCCCTCCACTTT

V gene: TRBV9
clone size: -
D gene: -
CDR3 length: 13
J gene: TRBJ1-1
CDR3 protein: CASSVTTGRRAFF
CDR3 DNA: TGTGCCAGCAGCGTAACCACAGGAAGAAGAGCTTTCTTT

V gene: TRBV4-1
clone size: -
D gene: -
CDR3 length: 16
J gene: TRBJ2-1
CDR3 protein: CASSQEAGLEYNEQFF
CDR3 DNA: TGCGCCAGCAGCCAAGAGGCGGGACTGGAATACAATGAGCAGTTCTTC

V gene: TRBV10-2
clone size: -
D gene: TRBD2
CDR3 length: 16
J gene: TRBJ2-3
CDR3 protein: CASSLVSSGGTDTQYF
CDR3 DNA: TGCGCCAGCAGTTTGGTCTCTAGCGGGGGCACAGATACGCAGTATTTT

V gene: TRBV30
clone size: -
D gene: -
CDR3 length: 15
J gene: TRBJ1-2
CDR3 protein: CAWSPGSVLNYGYTF
CDR3 DNA: TGTGCCTGGAGCCCCGGGTCGGTCCTAAACTATGGCTACACCTTC

V gene: TRBV19
clone size: -
D gene: -
CDR3 length: 13
J gene: TRBJ1-2
CDR3 protein: CASSMGAWYGYTF
CDR3 DNA: TGTGCCAGTAGTATGGGGGCCTGGTATGGCTACACCTTC